Listed below are T cell receptor beta chains from one sample, sequenced in a study of PD-1 blockade in mismatch repair-deficient tumors. Method: immunoSEQ multiplex PCR; TCRdb's copy keeps in-frame clones and lacks some. The data contain around 48,000 clones, around 80% of them singletons. The sample was peripheral blood, taken 4 weeks after starting pembrolizumab. The receptors originated from an adult with mismatch repair-deficient cancer. CDR3s include the opening cysteine and the closing phenylalanine or tryptophan. D genes are given only for firm matches. Only part of the rows carry a size: once, few, many, or a class if the clone is expanded.

TRBJ2-7 TRBV6-5 TRBD1 . TGTGCCAGCAGGGGACAGGGTACCTACGAGCAGTACTTC CASRGQGTYEQYF
TRBJ2-7 TRBV5-5 . . TGTGCCAGCAGCCCCAATGGGTTCGAGCAGTACTTC CASSPNGFEQYF
TRBJ1-1 TRBV10-3 TRBD1 few TGTGCCATCAGTGGACAGGGATACACTGAAGCTTTCTTT CAISGQGYTEAFF
TRBJ2-2 TRBV7-9 . . TGTGCCAGCACAACCACAGGGAACACCGGGGAGCTGTTTTTT CASTTTGNTGELFF
TRBJ2-3 TRBV2 TRBD1 . TGTGCCAGCGGGGGACAGGGTCGCACAGATACGCAGTATTTT CASGGQGRTDTQYF
TRBJ2-7 TRBV6-5 . . TGTGCCAGCAGCGCCCACAGGGTGGGGAGCTACGAGCAGTACTTC CASSAHRVGSYEQYF
TRBJ2-3 TRBV19 . . TGTGCCAGTGGGGGCGGAGGTGGGTCGAACACAGATACGCAGTATTTT CASGGGGGSNTDTQYF
TRBJ2-7 TRBV30 TRBD2 . TGTGCCTGGAGTTCGACTAGCGGGGCGTACGAGCAGTACTTC CAWSSTSGAYEQYF
TRBJ1-2 TRBV6-4 TRBD1 . TGTGCCAGCAGCCGGGACAGGGGGAACTATGGCTACACCTTC CASSRDRGNYGYTF
TRBJ2-7 TRBV7-9 . . TGTGCCAGCAGCTACCCTGGAACCTACGAGCAGTACTTC CASSYPGTYEQYF
TRBJ2-1 TRBV19 TRBD2 . TGTGCCAGTAGTCCCCTAGCGGGAATGACCAACTACAATGAGCAGTTCTTC CASSPLAGMTNYNEQFF